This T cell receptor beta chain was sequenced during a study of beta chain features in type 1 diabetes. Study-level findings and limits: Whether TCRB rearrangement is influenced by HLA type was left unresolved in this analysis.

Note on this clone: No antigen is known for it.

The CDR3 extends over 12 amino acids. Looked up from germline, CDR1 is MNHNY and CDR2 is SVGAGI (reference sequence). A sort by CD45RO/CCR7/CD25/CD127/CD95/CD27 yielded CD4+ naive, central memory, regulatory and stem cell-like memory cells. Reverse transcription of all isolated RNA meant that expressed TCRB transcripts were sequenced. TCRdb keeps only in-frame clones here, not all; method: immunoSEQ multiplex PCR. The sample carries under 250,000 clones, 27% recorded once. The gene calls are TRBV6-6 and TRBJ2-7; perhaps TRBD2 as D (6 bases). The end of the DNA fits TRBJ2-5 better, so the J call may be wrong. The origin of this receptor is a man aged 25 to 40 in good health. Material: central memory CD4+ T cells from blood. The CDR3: CASNQGGETQYF. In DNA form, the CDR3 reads TGTGCCAGCAATCAGGGAGGCGAGACCCAGTACTTC.